These T cell receptor beta chains were read from a single sample in a study of cytomegalovirus exposure and HLA in healthy donors. Sequencing was performed with immunoSEQ multiplex PCR; in TCRdb, only in-frame clones are kept and a portion is missing. The table shows fewer than 150,000 clones, with around 81% occurring only once. Material for sequencing was PBMCs. Every receptor here comes from a man aged 40-50 years in good health and CMV-seropositive. Both conserved end residues are part of each CDR3. D genes are given only for firm matches. The size entry is marked missing in some rows and otherwise reads once, few, many or a size class.

TRBV29-1	TRBJ2-7	.	TRBD1	CSVPGQNYEQYF	TGCAGCGTTCCGGGACAGAACTACGAGCAGTACTTC
TRBV5-6	TRBJ2-7	few	TRBD1	CASRRTGLDEQYF	TGTGCCAGCAGGCGGACAGGGTTGGACGAGCAGTACTTC
TRBV20-1	TRBJ2-3	.	.	CSPAGVDTQYF	TGCAGTCCCGCCGGGGTAGATACGCAGTATTTT
TRBV4-3	TRBJ2-1	few	TRBD2	CASSQVGTSGGDNEQFF	TGCGCCAGCAGCCAAGTCGGGACTAGCGGGGGGGACAATGAGCAGTTCTTC
TRBV7-2	TRBJ1-1	.	.	CASSFNSNTEAFF	TGTGCCAGCAGCTTTAATAGCAACACTGAAGCTTTCTTT
TRBV5-4	TRBJ1-2	.	TRBD1	CASSLEGTGGYGYTF	TGTGCCAGCAGCTTGGAGGGGACAGGGGGATATGGCTACACCTTC
TRBV4-3	TRBJ1-2	.	.	CASTPYPTEPYGYTF	TGCGCCAGCACCCCCTACCCGACAGAACCCTATGGCTACACCTTC
TRBV27	TRBJ2-7	.	TRBD1	CASSSGQGGADEQYF	TGTGCCAGCAGTTCCGGACAGGGGGGCGCCGACGAGCAGTACTTC
TRBV7-9	TRBJ2-3	few	.	CASSLGNGVGARADTQYF	TGTGCCAGCAGCTTAGGCAACGGGGTCGGTGCGAGGGCAGATACGCAGTATTTT
TRBV13	TRBJ2-7	.	TRBD1	CASSRRQGERYF	TGTGCCAGCAGCCGGAGACAGGGGGAACGGTACTTC
TRBV19	TRBJ1-4	few	TRBD1	CASSIGTGITNEKLFF	TGTGCCAGTAGTATAGGGACAGGGATAACAAATGAAAAACTGTTTTTT
TRBV7-2	TRBJ1-1	.	.	CASSLGGSSAEAFF	TGTGCCAGCAGCCTCGGCGGGTCATCCGCTGAAGCTTTCTTT
TRBV4-1	TRBJ2-6	.	.	CASSPPTGLSSNVLTF	TGCGCCAGCAGCCCGCCAACGGGATTGTCGTCCAACGTCCTGACTTTC
TRBV19	TRBJ1-5	.	.	CASSETTGSFQPQHF	TGTGCCAGTAGTGAAACAACAGGGTCTTTTCAGCCCCAGCATTTT
TRBV28	TRBJ2-2	.	.	CASWRSTGELFF	TGTGCCAGCTGGAGGTCAACCGGGGAGCTGTTTTTT
TRBV29-1	TRBJ2-3	.	TRBD2	CSVTSSGITDTQYF	TGCAGCGTGACATCTAGCGGCATCACAGATACGCAGTATTTT
TRBV15	TRBJ1-5	.	.	CATSRGGGEAGCQHF	TGTGCCACCAGCAGGGGGGGTGGGGAGGCAGGCTGCCAGCATTTT
TRBV7-9	TRBJ1-1	.	TRBD1	CASSFSAGTERDEAFF	TGTGCCAGCAGCTTTTCCGCCGGGACAGAGAGAGATGAAGCTTTCTTT
TRBV6-5	TRBJ1-5	.	.	CASSYGRGQPQHF	TGTGCCAGCAGTTACGGGCGGGGACAGCCCCAGCATTTT
TRBV5-6	TRBJ2-5	.	TRBD1	CASSLPGGETQYF	TGTGCCAGCAGCTTGCCAGGGGGAGAGACCCAGTACTTC
TRBV5-1	TRBJ1-1	few	TRBD1	CASSFIGTGNENTEAFF	TGCGCCAGCAGCTTTATTGGGACAGGGAATGAGAACACTGAAGCTTTCTTT
TRBV6-6	TRBJ1-6	.	.	CASRRQNSPLHF	TGTGCCAGCAGACGACAGAATTCACCCCTCCACTTT
TRBV25-1	TRBJ2-1	few	TRBD1	CAASRVAGTGEHEQFF	TGTGCCGCAAGCCGTGTGGCGGGGACAGGGGAACATGAGCAGTTCTTC
TRBV7-8	TRBJ2-1	.	TRBD2	CASSFVVAWRGLSYNEQFF	TGTGCCAGCAGCTTTGTCGTTGCCTGGCGGGGGTTATCCTACAATGAGCAGTTCTTC
TRBV29-1	TRBJ1-1	.	TRBD1	CSVLAGRFTGGRFVTEAFF	TGCAGCGTTCTCGCCGGCCGCTTCACAGGGGGGAGGTTCGTGACTGAAGCTTTCTTT
TRBV10-3	TRBJ1-1	.	TRBD1	CAISLGDRQNTEAFF	TGTGCCATCAGCCTTGGGGACAGACAAAACACTGAAGCTTTCTTT
TRBV4-1	TRBJ1-4	.	.	CASSHHGRNEKLFF	TGCGCCAGCAGCCACCATGGTCGGAATGAAAAACTGTTTTTT
TRBV2	TRBJ2-7	few	TRBD1	CASSRTGIEQYF	TGTGCCAGCAGCCGGACAGGAATCGAGCAGTACTTC
TRBV4-3	TRBJ1-2	.	TRBD1	CASSLSGGLFHGYTF	TGCGCCAGCAGCCTCTCAGGGGGCTTGTTTCATGGCTACACCTTC
TRBV19	TRBJ2-2	.	.	CATAGIVRTGELFF	TGTGCCACGGCGGGCATCGTCCGCACCGGGGAGCTGTTTTTT
TRBV10-2	TRBJ2-7	.	.	CASTDIETNYEQYF	TGCGCCAGCACCGATATCGAGACTAACTACGAGCAGTACTTC
TRBV14	TRBJ2-7	.	.	CASSKAWRGSPYEQYF	TGTGCCAGCAGCAAGGCCTGGAGAGGAAGCCCCTACGAGCAGTACTTC
TRBV18	TRBJ1-1	.	.	CASSPLTTGDTEAFF	TGTGCCAGCTCACCACTCACGACAGGTGACACTGAAGCTTTCTTT
TRBV4-3	TRBJ2-1	few	TRBD2	CASSPGTSGAYNEQFF	TGCGCCAGCAGCCCCGGGACTAGCGGAGCCTACAATGAGCAGTTCTTC
TRBV18	TRBJ1-5	.	.	CASSLDGNQPQHF	TGTGCCAGCTCCCTCGACGGGAATCAGCCCCAGCATTTT
TRBV4-1	TRBJ2-7	.	TRBD2	CASSQDSGTSQSYEQYF	TGCGCCAGCAGCCAAGATTCGGGGACTAGCCAATCCTACGAGCAGTACTTC
TRBV7-9	TRBJ1-2	.	.	CASSAMAGEHYGYTF	TGTGCCAGCAGCGCCATGGCAGGGGAGCACTATGGCTACACCTTC
TRBV2	TRBJ1-2	.	TRBD1	CASSLQGDYGYTF	TGTGCCAGCAGTCTCCAGGGGGACTATGGCTACACCTTC
TRBV11-3	TRBJ2-3	once	.	CASLGWQGSGQVTDTQYF	TGTGCCAGCTTGGGCTGGCAAGGGAGTGGTCAGGTCACAGATACGCAGTATTTT
TRBV29-1	TRBJ1-4	.	.	CSAGGAGTEKLFF	TGCAGCGCGGGGGGAGCCGGGACTGAAAAACTGTTTTTT
TRBV27	TRBJ2-5	.	.	CASSQIQGYQETQYF	TGTGCCAGCAGTCAAATTCAGGGATACCAAGAGACCCAGTACTTC